The source of this T cell receptor (beta chain) is a study of shared clonotypes between healthy human individuals. This clone was detected only once. Trimming cost V 0 bases and J 2 bases, with 11 bases left between them. Germline values: CDR1 SGHKS, CDR2 YYEKEE (reference sequence). The CDR3 sequence is 15 residues long. Generated by immunoSEQ multiplex PCR, the TCRdb table keeps only in-frame clones and is missing some. Here the sample spans roughly 1 million clones, about 75% being singletons. The sequenced sample was memory CD4+ T cells sorted from blood. The subset was: CD45RA-negative fraction. The chain combines TRBV5-5 with TRBJ1-2, with a weak D call TRBD1 (6 bases). This clonotype originated in a man aged 18 to 35 in good health. CDR3 residues: CASSLGAGTNYGYTF. As DNA, the CDR3 is TGTGCCAGCAGCTTGGGGGCCGGGACAAACTATGGCTACACCTTC.